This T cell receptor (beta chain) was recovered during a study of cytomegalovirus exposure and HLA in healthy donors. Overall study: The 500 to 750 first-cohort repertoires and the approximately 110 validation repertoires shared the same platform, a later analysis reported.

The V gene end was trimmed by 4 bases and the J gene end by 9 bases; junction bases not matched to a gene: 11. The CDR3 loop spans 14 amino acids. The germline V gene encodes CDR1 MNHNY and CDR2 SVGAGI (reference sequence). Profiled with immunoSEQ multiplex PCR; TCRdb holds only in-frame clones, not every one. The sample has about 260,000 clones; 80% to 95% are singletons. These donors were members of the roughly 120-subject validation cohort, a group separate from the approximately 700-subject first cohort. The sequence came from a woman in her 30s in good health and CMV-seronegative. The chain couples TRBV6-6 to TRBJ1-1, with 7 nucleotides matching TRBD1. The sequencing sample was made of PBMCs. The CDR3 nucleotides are TGTGCCAGCAGTTCTACCGAGCGCAGGGGGAAAGCTTTCTTT. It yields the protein CASSSTERRGKAFF.